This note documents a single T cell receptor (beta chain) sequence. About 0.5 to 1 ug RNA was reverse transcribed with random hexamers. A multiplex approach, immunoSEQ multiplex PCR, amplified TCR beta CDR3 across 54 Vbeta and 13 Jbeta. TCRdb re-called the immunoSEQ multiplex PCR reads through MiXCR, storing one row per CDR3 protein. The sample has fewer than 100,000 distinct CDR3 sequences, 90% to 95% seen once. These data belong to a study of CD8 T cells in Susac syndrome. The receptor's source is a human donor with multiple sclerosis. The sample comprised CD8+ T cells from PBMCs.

The CDR3 DNA reads as TGTGCCAGCAGCTTAGTTTGGGCCAACAATCAGCCCCAGCATTTT. This codes for CASSLVWANNQPQHF. J is TRBJ1-5 and V is TRBV7-8; D remains unclear. This CDR3 is 15 amino acids long. Germline CDR1 reads SGHVS; CDR2 reads FQNEAQ. V was clipped by 1 base and J by 3 bases, with 10 bases between them.